The 27 T cell receptor beta chains below were found in one sample sequenced in a study of T cell repertoires in cytomegalovirus infection. Antigens of these TCRs are unknown. Via MiXCR, TCRdb re-called the reads, giving one row per CDR3 protein. The sample has 900,000 to 950,000 distinct CDR3 sequences; roughly 30% are singletons. Sequencing was performed on cultured CD8+ T cells from PBMCs, taken from culture after CMV antigen stimulation. The receptor set was obtained from a human donor in good health (CMV status not recorded). Some clones in this sample may be carry-over from other donors' samples.

The V gene is TRBV3-1, the J gene TRBJ2-1; 8 bases match TRBD2. Trimming took 4 bases from V and 7 from J; bases not matched to a gene: 12. The germline V gene has CDR1 LGHDT and CDR2 YNNKEL (reference sequence). The length of the CDR3 is 16 residues. CDR3 bases: TGTGCCAGCAGCCTAAGCGGGGGCGGTTGGTTTAATGAGCAGTTCTTC. Encoded protein: CASSLSGGGWFNEQFF.

The rearrangement links TRBV12-5 to TRBJ1-2; D ambiguous. V was trimmed by 4 bases and J by 7 bases, leaving 10 bases between them. The CDR3 covers 12 residues. Germline V gives CDR1 LGHNT, CDR2 FRNRAP. DNA for the CDR3: TGTGCTAGTGGTTCCCCCTTTAGTGGCTACACCTTC. This sequence encodes CASGSPFSGYTF.

This chain connects TRBV7-9 to TRBJ2-7; 9 bases agree with TRBD1. The germline CDR1 and CDR2 sequences are SEHNR and FQNEAQ (reference sequence). The CDR3 consists of 17 residues. The V and J ends lost 1 base and 2 bases, in that order; junction bases with no gene match: 9. In DNA form, the CDR3 reads TGTGCCAGCAGCTTAGTCGCGGGACAGGGACTTCCCTACGAGCAGTACGTC. This encodes CASSLVAGQGLPYEQYV.

The rearrangement links TRBV12-3 or TRBV12-4 to TRBJ2-1; no clear D gene. V was cut by 4 bases and J by 4 bases, with 14 bases left in between. The CDR3 consists of 15 residues. The CDR3 protein is CASSSPGQRYNEQFF. In nucleotides, the CDR3 is TGTGCCAGCAGTTCACCTGGCCAGCGTTACAATGAGCAGTTCTTC.

The chain employs TRBV6-5 and TRBJ1-2; 9 bases match TRBD1. V shed 5 bases and J 3 bases; nucleotides not matched to a gene: 19. The CDR3 extends over 19 amino acids. Germline-derived CDR1 and CDR2 are MNHEY and SVGAGI. The CDR3, as DNA: TGTGCCAGCAGTGGCACTACAGGGGGCGCAATGTGGAATTACTATGGCTACACCTTC. It encodes CASSGTTGGAMWNYYGYTF.

About this clonotype: A read error may explain this, as a much larger clone is one base away. Here the CDR3 reads CASSRAENTEAFF. The CDR3 nucleotides are TGTGCCAGCAGCCGGGCGGAGAACACTGAAGCTTTCTTT. The V gene is TRBV7-8, the J gene TRBJ1-1, with D unresolved. The germline V and J ends were trimmed by 5 bases and 1 base, with 8 bases remaining between them. The CDR3 totals 13 residues. Germline V gene lookup returns CDR1 SGHVS and CDR2 FQNEAQ.

The chain uses TRBV29-1 and TRBJ1-2; D perhaps matches TRBD1 (6 bases). V dropped 4 bases and J dropped 8 bases, with 14 bases sitting between them. The CDR3 sequence is 12 residues long. Germline V gene sequence: CDR1 SQVTM, CDR2 ANQGSEA. The CDR3 is CSVAAGVNGYTF. The CDR3 DNA follows: TGCAGCGTTGCGGCAGGGGTAAACGGCTACACCTTC. Full variable domain (rest looked up from reference TRBV29-1 and TRBJ1-2): SAVISQKPSRDICQRGTSLTIQCQVDSQVTMMFWYRQQPGQSLTLIATANQGSEATYESGFVIDKFPISRPNLTFSTLTVSNMSPEDSSIYLCSVAAGVNGYTFGSGTRLTVV.

The chain carries TRBV20-1 and TRBJ2-2; 9 bases align to TRBD2. The germline V gene has CDR1 DFQATT and CDR2 SNEGSKA (reference sequence). The ends lost 1 base at V and 2 bases at J; junction bases unmatched: 8. The CDR3 runs to 17 residues. CDR3 bases: TGCAGTGCTAGAGGCTATAGACTAGCGGATAACACCGGGGAGCTGTTTTTT. Translation: CSARGYRLADNTGELFF.

This clonotype was counted many times. V and J are TRBV5-1 and TRBJ2-5, with D possibly matching TRBD2 (5 bases). Trimming shortened V by 0 bases and J by 4 bases, and 10 bases separated the two germline ends. Per the germline V gene, CDR1 is SGHRS and CDR2 is YFSETQ. This CDR3 contains 14 residues. CDR3 bases: TGCGCCAGCAGCTTGGCCTCGGGGTTAGAGACCCAGTACTTC. It translates to CASSLASGLETQYF.

This clonotype was seen repeatedly, ten times or more. The chain combines TRBV7-9 with TRBJ2-7; D may be TRBD1 (5 bases). The CDR3 runs 13 residues. Germline V CDR1 and CDR2: SEHNR, FQNEAQ (reference sequence). Trimming took 5 bases from V and 3 from J, leaving 11 bases between them. The CDR3 nucleotides are TGTGCCAGCAGCCCTCAGGGTATCTACGAGCAGTACTTC. Translating gives CASSPQGIYEQYF.

This clonotype was counted a few times. CDR3 coding DNA: TGTGCCAGTAGTGGAGGACCGGAAAGAGGCGGGGAGCTGTTTTTT. Encoded protein: CASSGGPERGGELFF. The rearrangement joins TRBV19 to TRBJ2-2; tentative D call: TRBD2 (5 bases). The ends were cut back, 5 bases at V and 7 bases at J, with 17 bases in the middle. Per the germline V gene, CDR1 is LNHDA and CDR2 is SQIVND (reference sequence). The CDR3 is 15 amino acids. Full variable domain (remainder filled in from reference TRBV19 and TRBJ2-2): DGGITQSPKYLFRKEGQNVTLSCEQNLNHDAMYWYRQDPGQGLRLIYYSQIVNDFQKGDIAEGYSVSREKKESFPLTVTSAQKNPTAFYLCASSGGPERGGELFFGEGSRLTVL.

V usage is TRBV6-5 and J usage is TRBJ1-2; D unclear. Germline-derived CDR1 and CDR2 are MNHEY and SVGAGI. The CDR3 sequence is 13 residues long. Trimming pared 2 bases from V and 4 bases from J, leaving 8 bases between. Here the CDR3 reads CASSYEQRYGYTF. The DNA of the CDR3 is TGTGCCAGCAGTTACGAACAGCGCTATGGCTACACCTTC.

In its sample, this clonotype was seen a few times. The rearrangement links TRBV12-3 or TRBV12-4 to TRBJ2-7; the D is unclear. The CDR3 runs to 13 residues. Trimming took 4 bases from V and 3 from J, leaving 10 bases between them. CDR3: CASSSLQFYEQYF. CDR3 sequence (DNA): TGTGCCAGCAGTTCCCTACAGTTCTACGAGCAGTACTTC.

The CDR3 is CASSLINRGEAFF. The CDR3 nucleotides are TGCGCCAGCAGCTTGATTAACCGAGGTGAAGCTTTCTTT. J is TRBJ1-1 and V is TRBV5-1; D gene uncertain. This CDR3 has 13 residues. V was pared by 1 base and J by 7 bases, with 11 bases between. Germline V gene sequence: CDR1 SGHRS, CDR2 YFSETQ.

The chain couples TRBV7-9 to TRBJ1-1, with TRBD1 matching over 7 bases. The CDR3 totals 14 residues. Germline V gene sequence: CDR1 SEHNR, CDR2 FQNEAQ (reference sequence). The trim removed 1 base at V and 6 bases at J, leaving 5 bases unmatched. CDR3 loop: CASSLVDREAEAFF. The CDR3 DNA reads as TGTGCCAGCAGCTTAGTCGACAGGGAAGCTGAAGCTTTCTTT. The full variable domain, completed using reference TRBV7-9 and TRBJ1-1, is DTGVSQNPRHKITKRGQNVTFRCDPISEHNRLYWYRQTLGQGPEFLTYFQNEAQLEKSRLLSDRFSAERPKGSFSTLEIQRTEQGDSAMYLCASSLVDREAEAFFGQGTRLTVV.

This clonotype was seen a few times. The chain is built from TRBV4-1 and TRBJ1-4; D is uncertain. The CDR3 has 14 residues. Germline V gene sequence: CDR1 MGHRA, CDR2 YSYEKL. Trimming left V 0 bases short and J 10 bases short, with 12 bases between. CDR3 residues: CASSQEGGEGKLFF. The CDR3 bases are TGCGCCAGCAGCCAAGAAGGAGGCGAGGGAAAACTGTTTTTT.

This clonotype has more than one count but fewer than ten. This chain connects TRBV28 to TRBJ2-7; TRBD2 matches 7 bases. The CDR3 runs to 13 residues. J gave up 6 bases and V 4 bases, and 6 bases lay outside the gene matches. Germline assignment: CDR1 MDHEN and CDR2 SYDVKM. This chain's CDR3 is CASSSGGVSEQYF. The CDR3 DNA is TGTGCCAGCAGTTCGGGGGGAGTGTCCGAGCAGTACTTC.

V usage is TRBV13 and J usage is TRBJ1-1; D not resolved. The CDR3 contains 14 residues. Germline V gives CDR1 PRHDT, CDR2 FYEKMQ (reference sequence). Trimming removed 6 bases from V and 2 bases from J, with 13 bases in between. The CDR3 DNA sequence: TGTGCCAGCAGGGAGGGTTTCCCTAACACTGAAGCTTTCTTT. This sequence encodes CASREGFPNTEAFF.

The chain carries TRBV27 and TRBJ2-1, with 14 bases identical to TRBD2. Germline lookup yields CDR1 MNHEY and CDR2 SMNVEV (reference sequence). The CDR3 sequence is 14 residues long. V lost 6 bases to trimming and J lost 15 bases; unmatched junction nucleotides: 10. CDR3 sequence (DNA): TGTGCCAGCAGACCAGGACTAGCGGGGGGCCTCTTGTTCTTC. The encoded protein is CASRPGLAGGLLFF.

At least ten counts were recorded for this clonotype. The chain recombines TRBV7-2 with TRBJ1-1; D might be TRBD1 (5 bases). The CDR3 runs to 13 residues. Germline values: CDR1 SGHTA, CDR2 FQGNSA. Trimming stripped 7 bases from V and 4 bases from J, with 13 bases between. The CDR3 region has the DNA TGTGCCAGCATGTCAGGGTGGGGCACTGAAGCTTTCTTT. Protein product: CASMSGWGTEAFF.

This clonotype was observed a few times. The rearrangement joins TRBV27 to TRBJ2-3; D is ambiguous. The V end was cut by 6 bases, the J end by 2 bases, with 9 bases between. The CDR3 is 13 amino acids. Germline lookup yields CDR1 MNHEY and CDR2 SMNVEV (reference sequence). CDR3 sequence (DNA): TGTGCCAGCAGCGGATGGGCCACAGATACGCAGTATTTT. This encodes CASSGWATDTQYF.

This clonotype occurred a few times. The J gene is TRBJ1-2, the V gene TRBV7-9; perhaps TRBD1 as D (6 bases). The CDR3 sequence is 12 residues long. Between the trimmed V and J ends, which lost 5 bases and 8 bases, there was a span of 12 bases. Germline CDR1 is SEHNR and CDR2 is FQNEAQ (reference sequence). CDR3 sequence (DNA): TGTGCCAGCAGCGCTACAGGGCGAGGCTACACCTTC. It specifies CASSATGRGYTF.

V is TRBV7-3 and J is TRBJ2-1; no reliable D call. CDR3 length: 14 residues. In germline, CDR1 is SGHTA, CDR2 FQGTGA. V was cut by 1 base and J by 6 bases, with 10 bases left in between. DNA for the CDR3: TGTGCCAGCAGCTTAATAAAGGCACTCAATGAGCAGTTCTTC. This encodes CASSLIKALNEQFF.

This clonotype turned up a few times. This sequence joins TRBV24-1 and TRBJ1-5; 7 bases agree with TRBD1. The CDR3 contains 15 residues. CDR1 and CDR2 from the germline V gene are KGHDR and SFDVKD. The V gene end was trimmed by 3 bases and the J gene end by 1 base; junction bases not matched to a gene: 2. CDR3 nucleotide sequence: TGTGCCACCAGTGATGGGACAGCCAGCAATCAGCCCCAGCATTTT. Its protein product is CATSDGTASNQPQHF.

This clonotype showed up just a few times. J is TRBJ1-2 and V is TRBV5-4, with D unresolved. Trimming cost V 0 bases and J 6 bases, with 9 bases left between them. Looked up from germline, CDR1 is SGHNT and CDR2 is YYREEE (reference sequence). The CDR3 is 13 amino acids. CDR3 sequence reads: CASSLGEGNGYTF. Here the CDR3 DNA reads TGTGCCAGCAGCTTGGGTGAAGGGAATGGCTACACCTTC.

The chain employs TRBV6-1 and TRBJ1-5, with 7 positions matching TRBD1. CDR1 MNHNS and CDR2 SASEGT come from the germline V gene. CDR3 size: 16 residues. V shed 5 bases, J shed 0 bases, and the junction held 7 bases outside the gene matches. CDR3 DNA sequence: TGTGCCAGCAGTATCCGGGACAGAGATAGCAATCAGCCCCAGCATTTT. Its translation: CASSIRDRDSNQPQHF.

This clonotype occurred many times. The rearrangement links TRBV6-5 to TRBJ2-5, with D unresolved. The CDR3 has 12 residues. Germline lookup yields CDR1 MNHEY and CDR2 SVGAGI. Trimming removed 0 bases at V and 4 bases at J, with 3 bases between. CDR3 sequence (DNA): TGTGCCAGCAGTTACTCGCCAGAGACCCAGTACTTC. The encoded protein is CASSYSPETQYF.